The subject of this entry is one T cell receptor (beta chain). Antigen unknown. The sample comes from a study of cytomegalovirus exposure and HLA in healthy donors. Overall study findings and caveats: Analysis was performed later, and it showed HLA-associated TCR beta chains to be more clonally expanded than equally common others.

V dropped 6 bases and J dropped 3; count of bases not matched to a gene: 0. The V gene's germline CDR1 is SQVTM and CDR2 ANQGSEA. The CDR3 loop spans 12 amino acids. The study ran its PCR with 60 Vbeta and 13 Jbeta primers. Profiled with immunoSEQ multiplex PCR; TCRdb holds only in-frame clones, not every one. The table includes tens of thousands of clones, around three fifths detected once. The V call is TRBV29-1, the J call TRBJ2-3; the match to TRBD1 covers 10 bases. The source material was PBMCs. This sequence was found in a woman between 50 and 59 years old in good health and CMV-seropositive. The CDR3 sequence is CSVDRGTDTQYF. CDR3 coding DNA: TGCAGCGTGGACAGGGGGACAGATACGCAGTATTTT.